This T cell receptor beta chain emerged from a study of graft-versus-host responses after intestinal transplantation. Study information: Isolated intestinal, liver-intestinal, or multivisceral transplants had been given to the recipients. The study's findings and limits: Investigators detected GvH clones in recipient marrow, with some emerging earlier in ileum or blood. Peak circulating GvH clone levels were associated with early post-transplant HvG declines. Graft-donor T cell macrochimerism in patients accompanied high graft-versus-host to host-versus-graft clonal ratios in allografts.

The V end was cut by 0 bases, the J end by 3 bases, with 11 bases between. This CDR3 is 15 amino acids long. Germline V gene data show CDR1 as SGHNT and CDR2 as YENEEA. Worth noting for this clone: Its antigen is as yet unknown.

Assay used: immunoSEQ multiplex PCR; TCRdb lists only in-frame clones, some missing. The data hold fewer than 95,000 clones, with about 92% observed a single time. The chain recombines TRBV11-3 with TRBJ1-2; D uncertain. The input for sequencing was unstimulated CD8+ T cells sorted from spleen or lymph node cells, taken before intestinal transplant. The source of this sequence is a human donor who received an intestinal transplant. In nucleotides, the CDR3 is TGTGCCAGCAGCTTAGACAGGCGGGCGGACTATGGCTACACCTTC. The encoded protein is CASSLDRRADYGYTF.